The clone carrying this TCR beta chain was counted once. Its antigen is unidentified. This entry is derived from a study of cytomegalovirus exposure and HLA in healthy donors. PCR amplification relied on 60 Vbeta primers (plus 13 Jbeta primers). Method: immunoSEQ multiplex PCR; TCRdb's copy keeps in-frame clones and lacks some. Among 100,000 to 120,000 clones listed, about three quarters were seen once. This CDR3 is 14 amino acids long. Trimming at V came to 4 bases and at J to 2 bases, leaving 4 bases not matched to a gene. From germline, CDR1 is GTSNPN and CDR2 SVGIG (reference sequence). Study findings and constraints: A later analysis, which compared TCR beta chains of equal frequency, found the HLA-associated ones more clonally expanded.

Sequencing input: PBMCs. The clonotype originates from a woman aged 55-70 years in good health and CMV-seropositive. This chain uses TRBV30 with TRBJ2-1; 8 bases agree with TRBD2. The CDR3 is CAWKGGGTYNEQFF. DNA of the CDR3: TGTGCCTGGAAGGGCGGGGGGACCTACAATGAGCAGTTCTTC.